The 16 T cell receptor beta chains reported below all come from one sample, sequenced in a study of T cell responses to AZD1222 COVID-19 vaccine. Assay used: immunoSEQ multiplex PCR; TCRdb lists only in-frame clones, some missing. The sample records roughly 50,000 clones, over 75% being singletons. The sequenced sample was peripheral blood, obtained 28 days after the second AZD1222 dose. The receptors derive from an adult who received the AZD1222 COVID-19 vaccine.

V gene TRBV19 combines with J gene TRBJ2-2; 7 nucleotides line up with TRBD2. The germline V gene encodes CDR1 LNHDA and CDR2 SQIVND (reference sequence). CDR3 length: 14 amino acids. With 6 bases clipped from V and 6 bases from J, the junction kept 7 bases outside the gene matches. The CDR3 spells CASSPNAGAGELFF. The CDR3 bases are TGTGCCAGTAGCCCGAACGCGGGAGCCGGGGAGCTGTTTTTT.

CDR3 sequence (DNA): TGCGCCAGCAGCTTGAATCAGCCAGAGACCCAGTACTTC. Protein: CASSLNQPETQYF. The rearrangement joins TRBV5-1 to TRBJ2-5; D is ambiguous. CDR1 and CDR2 from the germline V gene are SGHRS and YFSETQ. Trimming pared 1 base from V and 4 bases from J, leaving 8 bases between. The CDR3 totals 13 residues. Filled out from reference TRBV5-1 and TRBJ2-5, the complete variable domain reads KAGVTQTPRYLIKTRGQQVTLSCSPISGHRSVSWYQQTPGQGLQFLFEYFSETQRNKGNFPGRFSGRQFSNSRSEMNVSTLELGDSALYLCASSLNQPETQYFGPGTRLLVL.

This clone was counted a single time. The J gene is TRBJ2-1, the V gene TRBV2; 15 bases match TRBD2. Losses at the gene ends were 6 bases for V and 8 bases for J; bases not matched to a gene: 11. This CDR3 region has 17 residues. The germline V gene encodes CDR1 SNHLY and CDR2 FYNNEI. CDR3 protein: CASRVGLAGGSRDEQFF. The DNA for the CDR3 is TGTGCCAGCAGGGTGGGACTAGCGGGAGGTTCGAGGGATGAGCAGTTCTTC.

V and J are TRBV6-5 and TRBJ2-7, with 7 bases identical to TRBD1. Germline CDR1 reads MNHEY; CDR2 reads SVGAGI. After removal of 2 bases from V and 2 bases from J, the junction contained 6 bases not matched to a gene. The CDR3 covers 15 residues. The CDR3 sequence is CASSYTGTDPYEQYF. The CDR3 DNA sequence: TGTGCCAGCAGTTACACCGGGACAGATCCCTACGAGCAGTACTTC.

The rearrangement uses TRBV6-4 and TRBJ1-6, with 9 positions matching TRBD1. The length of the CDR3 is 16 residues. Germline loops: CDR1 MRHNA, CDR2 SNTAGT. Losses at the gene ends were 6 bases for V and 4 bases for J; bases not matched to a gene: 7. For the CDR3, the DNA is TGTGCCAGCAGATCCCGGGACAGGGAATATAATTCACCCCTCCACTTT. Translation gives CASRSRDREYNSPLHF.

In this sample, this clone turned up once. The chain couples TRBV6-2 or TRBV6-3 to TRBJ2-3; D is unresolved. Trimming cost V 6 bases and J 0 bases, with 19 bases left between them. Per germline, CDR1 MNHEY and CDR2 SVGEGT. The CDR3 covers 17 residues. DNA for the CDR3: TGTGCCAGCAGACCTCCGACTGGCGCATCTAGCACAGATACGCAGTATTTT. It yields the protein CASRPPTGASSTDTQYF.

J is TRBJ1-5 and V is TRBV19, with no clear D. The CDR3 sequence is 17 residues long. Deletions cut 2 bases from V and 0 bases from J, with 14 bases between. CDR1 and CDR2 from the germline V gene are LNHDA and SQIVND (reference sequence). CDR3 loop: CASSIIQTTYSNQPQHF. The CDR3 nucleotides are TGTGCCAGTAGTATAATCCAGACCACCTATAGCAATCAGCCCCAGCATTTT.

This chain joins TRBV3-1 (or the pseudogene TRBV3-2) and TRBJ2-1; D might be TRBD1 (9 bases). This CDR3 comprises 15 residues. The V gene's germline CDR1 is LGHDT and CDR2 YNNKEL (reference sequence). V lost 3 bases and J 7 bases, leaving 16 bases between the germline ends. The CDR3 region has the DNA TGTGCCAGCAGCCATAGCGGGACAGGGTTAAATGAGCAGTTCTTC. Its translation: CASSHSGTGLNEQFF.

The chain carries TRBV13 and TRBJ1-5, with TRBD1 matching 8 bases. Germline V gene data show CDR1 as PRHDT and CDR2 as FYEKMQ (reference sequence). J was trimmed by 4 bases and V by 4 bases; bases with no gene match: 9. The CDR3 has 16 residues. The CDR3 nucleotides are TGTGCCAGCAGCTCCGGACAGGGCACGAAGAATCAGCCCCAGCATTTT. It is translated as CASSSGQGTKNQPQHF.

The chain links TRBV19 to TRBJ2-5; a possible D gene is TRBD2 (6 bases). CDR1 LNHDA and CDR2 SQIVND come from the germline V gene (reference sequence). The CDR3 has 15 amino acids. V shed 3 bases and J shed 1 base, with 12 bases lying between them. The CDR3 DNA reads TGTGCCAGTAGTATTATGCGGGGAGCCCAAGAGACCCAGTACTTC. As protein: CASSIMRGAQETQYF.

CDR3 sequence (DNA): TGTGCCAGTAGTATCCCAAGGCGGGGGGGCCTTTACCGCTACACAGATACGCAGTATTTT. This translates into CASSIPRRGGLYRYTDTQYF. The chain recombines TRBV19 with TRBJ2-3; 9 nucleotides match TRBD2. The germline CDR1 and CDR2 sequences are LNHDA and SQIVND (reference sequence). CDR3 length: 20 residues. Losses at the gene ends were 3 bases for V and 2 bases for J; bases not matched to a gene: 18.

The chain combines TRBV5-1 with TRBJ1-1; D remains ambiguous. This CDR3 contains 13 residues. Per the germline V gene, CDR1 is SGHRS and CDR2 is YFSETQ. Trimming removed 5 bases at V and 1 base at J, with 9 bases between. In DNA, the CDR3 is TGCGCCAGCAGGAGGGATTCGAACACTGAAGCTTTCTTT. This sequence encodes CASRRDSNTEAFF.

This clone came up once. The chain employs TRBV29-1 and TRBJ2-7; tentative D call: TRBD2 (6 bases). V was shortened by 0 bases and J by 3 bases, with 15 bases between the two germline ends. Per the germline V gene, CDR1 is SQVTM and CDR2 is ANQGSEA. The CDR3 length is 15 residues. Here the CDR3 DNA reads TGCAGCGTTGAAGATCGTATTTCGGGGGACTACGAGCAGTACTTC. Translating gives CSVEDRISGDYEQYF.

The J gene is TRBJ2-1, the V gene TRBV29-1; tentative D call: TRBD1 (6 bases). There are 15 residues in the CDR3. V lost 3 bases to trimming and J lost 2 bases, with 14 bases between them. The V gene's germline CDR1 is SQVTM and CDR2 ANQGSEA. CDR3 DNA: TGCAGCGTTGACTTCAGGGACACCACCTACAATGAGCAGTTCTTC. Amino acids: CSVDFRDTTYNEQFF.

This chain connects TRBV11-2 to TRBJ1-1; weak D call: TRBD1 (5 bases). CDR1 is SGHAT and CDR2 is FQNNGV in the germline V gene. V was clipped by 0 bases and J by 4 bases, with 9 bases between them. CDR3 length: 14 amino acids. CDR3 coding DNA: TGTGCCAGCAGCTTAGATCCAGGGACCACTGAAGCTTTCTTT. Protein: CASSLDPGTTEAFF. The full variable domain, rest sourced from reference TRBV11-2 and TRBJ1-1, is EAGVAQSPRYKIIEKRQSVAFWCNPISGHATLYWYQQILGQGPKLLIQFQNNGVVDDSQLPKDRFSAERLKGVDSTLKIQPAKLEDSAVYLCASSLDPGTTEAFFGQGTRLTVV.

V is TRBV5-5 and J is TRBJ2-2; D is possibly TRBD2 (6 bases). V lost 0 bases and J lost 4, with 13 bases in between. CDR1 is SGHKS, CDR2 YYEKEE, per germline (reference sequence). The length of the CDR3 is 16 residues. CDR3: CASSLVGGLSTGELFF. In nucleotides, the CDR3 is TGTGCCAGCAGCTTGGTCGGGGGATTGAGCACCGGGGAGCTGTTTTTT.